The clone carrying this TCR beta chain has at least ten counts. Every patient was untreated before thyroid surgery. Authors' processing steps: Built for papillary thyroid cancer, a distant-metastasis classifier drew on CDR3 differences across clinicopathological groups. With MiXCR, TCRdb called clones anew from the PCR reads. The authors' filters were not applied to this entry. Of approximately 69,000 clones in the sample, 12% to 15% were seen once. CDR1 is DFQATT and CDR2 is SNEGSKA in the germline V gene (reference sequence). J lost 2 bases, V lost 1 base, and 4 bases had no gene match. This CDR3 contains 14 residues. The data belong to a study of metastatic and nonmetastatic thyroid tumors.

The source of this sequence is a male donor with papillary thyroid cancer or a benign thyroid nodule (not recorded which). Some clones in this sample may be carry-over from other donors' samples. This chain links TRBV20-1 with TRBJ1-2; 7 bases align to TRBD1. What was sequenced was blood. CDR3 region: CSARGQGGNYGYTF. The DNA of the CDR3 is TGCAGTGCTAGAGGCCAGGGGGGCAACTATGGCTACACCTTC.